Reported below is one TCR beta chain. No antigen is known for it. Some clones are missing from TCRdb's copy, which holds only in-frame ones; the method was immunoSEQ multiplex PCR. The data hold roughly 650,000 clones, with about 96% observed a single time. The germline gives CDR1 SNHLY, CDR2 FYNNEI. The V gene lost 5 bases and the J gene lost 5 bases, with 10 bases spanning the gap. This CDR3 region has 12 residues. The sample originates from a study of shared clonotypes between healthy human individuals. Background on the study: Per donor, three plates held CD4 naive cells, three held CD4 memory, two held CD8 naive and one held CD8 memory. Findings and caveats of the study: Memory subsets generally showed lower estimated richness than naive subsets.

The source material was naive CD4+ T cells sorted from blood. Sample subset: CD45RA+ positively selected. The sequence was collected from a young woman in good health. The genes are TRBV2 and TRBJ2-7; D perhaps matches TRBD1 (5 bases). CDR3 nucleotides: TGTGCCAGCAGTAGATCAGGGAACGAGCAGTACTTC. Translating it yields CASSRSGNEQYF. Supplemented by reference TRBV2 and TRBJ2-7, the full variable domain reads EPEVTQTPSHQVTQMGQEVILRCVPISNHLYFYWYRQILGQKVEFLVSFYNNEISEKSEIFDDQFSVERPDGSNFTLKIRSTKLEDSAMYFCASSRSGNEQYFGPGTRLTVT.